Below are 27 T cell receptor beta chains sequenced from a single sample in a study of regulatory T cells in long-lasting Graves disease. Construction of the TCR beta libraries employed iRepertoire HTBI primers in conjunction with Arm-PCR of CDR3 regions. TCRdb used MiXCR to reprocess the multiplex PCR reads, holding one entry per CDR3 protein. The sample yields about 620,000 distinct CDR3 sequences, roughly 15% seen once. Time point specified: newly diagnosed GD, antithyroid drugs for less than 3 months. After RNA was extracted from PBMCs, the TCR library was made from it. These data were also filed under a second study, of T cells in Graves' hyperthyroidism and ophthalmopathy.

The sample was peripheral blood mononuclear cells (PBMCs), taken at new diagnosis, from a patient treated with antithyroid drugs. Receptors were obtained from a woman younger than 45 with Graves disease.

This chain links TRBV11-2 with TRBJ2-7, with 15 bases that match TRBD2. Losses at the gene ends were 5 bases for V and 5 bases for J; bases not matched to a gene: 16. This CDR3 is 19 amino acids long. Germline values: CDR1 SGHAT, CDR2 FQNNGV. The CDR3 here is CASSPNIWTSGRAMNEQYF. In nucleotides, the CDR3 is TGTGCCAGCAGCCCCAATATATGGACTAGCGGGAGGGCCATGAACGAGCAGTACTTC.

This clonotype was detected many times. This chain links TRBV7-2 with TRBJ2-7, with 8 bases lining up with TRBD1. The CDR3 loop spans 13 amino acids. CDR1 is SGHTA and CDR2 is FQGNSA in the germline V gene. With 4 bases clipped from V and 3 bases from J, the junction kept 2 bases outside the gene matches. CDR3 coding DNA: TGTGCCAGCAGCTCTACAGGGGGCTACGAGCAGTACTTC. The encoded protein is CASSSTGGYEQYF.

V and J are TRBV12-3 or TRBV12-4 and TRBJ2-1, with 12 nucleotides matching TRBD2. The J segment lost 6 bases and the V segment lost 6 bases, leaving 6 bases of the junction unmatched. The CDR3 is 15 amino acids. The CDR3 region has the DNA TGTGCCAGCAGCCGGACTAGCGGGATGATCAATGAGCAGTTCTTC. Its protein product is CASSRTSGMINEQFF.

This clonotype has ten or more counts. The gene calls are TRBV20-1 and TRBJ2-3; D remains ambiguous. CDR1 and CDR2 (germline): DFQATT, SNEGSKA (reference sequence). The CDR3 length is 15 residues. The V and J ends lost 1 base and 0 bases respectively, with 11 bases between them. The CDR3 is CSARGPATSTDTQYF. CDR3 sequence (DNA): TGCAGTGCTAGAGGTCCGGCGACTAGCACAGATACGCAGTATTTT.

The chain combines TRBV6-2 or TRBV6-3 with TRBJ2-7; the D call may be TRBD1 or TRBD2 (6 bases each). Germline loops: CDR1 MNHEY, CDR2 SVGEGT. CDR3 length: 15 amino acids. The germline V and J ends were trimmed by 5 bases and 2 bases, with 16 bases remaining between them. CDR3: CASSGSGAPTYEQYF. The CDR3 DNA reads TGTGCCAGCAGTGGTTCGGGGGCTCCAACCTACGAGCAGTACTTC.

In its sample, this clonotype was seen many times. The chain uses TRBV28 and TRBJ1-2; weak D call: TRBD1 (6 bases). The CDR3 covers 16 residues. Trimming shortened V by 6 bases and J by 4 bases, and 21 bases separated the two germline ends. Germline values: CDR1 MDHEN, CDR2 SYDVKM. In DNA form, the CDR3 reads TGTGCCAGCAGGGCTTCCGGGACACGCACTTTCTATGGCTACACCTTC. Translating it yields CASRASGTRTFYGYTF.

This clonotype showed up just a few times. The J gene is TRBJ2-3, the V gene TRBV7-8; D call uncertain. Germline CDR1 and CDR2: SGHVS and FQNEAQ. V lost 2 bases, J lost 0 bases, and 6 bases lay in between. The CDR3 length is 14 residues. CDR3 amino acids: CASSLLISTDTQYF. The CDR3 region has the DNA TGTGCCAGCAGCTTATTAATAAGCACAGATACGCAGTATTTT.

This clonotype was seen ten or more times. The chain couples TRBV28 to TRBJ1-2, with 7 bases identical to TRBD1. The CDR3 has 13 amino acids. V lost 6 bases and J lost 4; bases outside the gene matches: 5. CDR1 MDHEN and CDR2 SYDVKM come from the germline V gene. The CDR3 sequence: CASSSQGLYGYTF. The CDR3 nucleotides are TGTGCCAGCAGCTCACAGGGGCTCTATGGCTACACCTTC.

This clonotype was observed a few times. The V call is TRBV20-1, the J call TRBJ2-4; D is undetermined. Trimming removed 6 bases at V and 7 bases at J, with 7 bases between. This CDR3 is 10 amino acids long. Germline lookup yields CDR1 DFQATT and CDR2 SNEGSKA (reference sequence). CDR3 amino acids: CSALYNIQYF. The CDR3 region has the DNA TGCAGTGCCCTATACAACATTCAGTACTTC.

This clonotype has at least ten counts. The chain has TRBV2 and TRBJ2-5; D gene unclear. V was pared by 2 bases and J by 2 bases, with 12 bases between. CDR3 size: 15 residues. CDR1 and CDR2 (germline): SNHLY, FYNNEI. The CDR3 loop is CASSEWVAAQETQYF. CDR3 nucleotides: TGTGCCAGCAGTGAATGGGTAGCAGCTCAAGAGACCCAGTACTTC.

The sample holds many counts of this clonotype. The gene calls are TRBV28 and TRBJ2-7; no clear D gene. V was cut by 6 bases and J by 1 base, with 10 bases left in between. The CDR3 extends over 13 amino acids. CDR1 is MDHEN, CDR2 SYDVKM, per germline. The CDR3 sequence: CASSPTISYEQYF. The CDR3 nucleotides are TGTGCCAGCAGCCCTACCATTTCCTACGAGCAGTACTTC.

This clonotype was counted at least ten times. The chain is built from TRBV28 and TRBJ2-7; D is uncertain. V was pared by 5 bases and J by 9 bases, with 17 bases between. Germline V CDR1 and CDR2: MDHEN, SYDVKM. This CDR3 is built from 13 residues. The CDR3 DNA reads TGTGCCAGCAGTCCCCCGGGCTCTACGGGGCAGTACTTC. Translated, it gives CASSPPGSTGQYF.

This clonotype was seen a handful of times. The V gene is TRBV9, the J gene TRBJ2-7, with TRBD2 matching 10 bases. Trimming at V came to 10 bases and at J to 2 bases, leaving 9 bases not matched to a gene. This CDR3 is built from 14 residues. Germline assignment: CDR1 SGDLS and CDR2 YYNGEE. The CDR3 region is CAGASSGSTYEQYF. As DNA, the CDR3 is TGTGCCGGGGCATCTAGCGGGAGTACCTACGAGCAGTACTTC.

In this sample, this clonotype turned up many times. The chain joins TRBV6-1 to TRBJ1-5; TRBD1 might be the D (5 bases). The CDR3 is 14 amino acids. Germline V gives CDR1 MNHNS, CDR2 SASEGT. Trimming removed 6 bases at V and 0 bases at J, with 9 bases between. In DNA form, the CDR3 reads TGTGCCAGCAGAAGGGACGGTAGCAATCAGCCCCAGCATTTT. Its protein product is CASRRDGSNQPQHF.

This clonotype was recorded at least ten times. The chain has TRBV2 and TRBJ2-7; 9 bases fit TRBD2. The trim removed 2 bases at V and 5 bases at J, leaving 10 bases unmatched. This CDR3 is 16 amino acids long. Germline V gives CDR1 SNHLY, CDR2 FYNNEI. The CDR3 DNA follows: TGTGCCAGCAGTGAAAGGGCGGGAGGGCCTATCCACGAGCAGTACTTC. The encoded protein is CASSERAGGPIHEQYF. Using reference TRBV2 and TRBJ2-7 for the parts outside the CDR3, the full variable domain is EPEVTQTPSHQVTQMGQEVILRCVPISNHLYFYWYRQILGQKVEFLVSFYNNEISEKSEIFDDQFSVERPDGSNFTLKIRSTKLEDSAMYFCASSERAGGPIHEQYFGPGTRLTVT.

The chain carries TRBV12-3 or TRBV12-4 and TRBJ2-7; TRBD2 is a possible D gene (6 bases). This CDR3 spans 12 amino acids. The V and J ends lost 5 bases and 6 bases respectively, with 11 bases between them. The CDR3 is CASSPRGSEQYF. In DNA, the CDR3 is TGTGCCAGCAGTCCCCGGGGGAGCGAGCAGTACTTC.

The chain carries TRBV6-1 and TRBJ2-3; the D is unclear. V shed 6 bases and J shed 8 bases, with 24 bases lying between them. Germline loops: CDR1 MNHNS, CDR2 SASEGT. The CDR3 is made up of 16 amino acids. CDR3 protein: CASSRYSLSAGFTQYF. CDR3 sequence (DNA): TGTGCCAGCAGCCGTTACTCGCTCTCAGCCGGGTTTACGCAGTATTTT.

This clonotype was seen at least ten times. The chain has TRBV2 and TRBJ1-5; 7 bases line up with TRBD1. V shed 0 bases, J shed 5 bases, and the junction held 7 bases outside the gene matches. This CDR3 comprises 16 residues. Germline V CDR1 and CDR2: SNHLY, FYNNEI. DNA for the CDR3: TGTGCCAGCAGTGAAGCGGGACAGCCGTCTTATCAGCCCCAGCATTTT. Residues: CASSEAGQPSYQPQHF.

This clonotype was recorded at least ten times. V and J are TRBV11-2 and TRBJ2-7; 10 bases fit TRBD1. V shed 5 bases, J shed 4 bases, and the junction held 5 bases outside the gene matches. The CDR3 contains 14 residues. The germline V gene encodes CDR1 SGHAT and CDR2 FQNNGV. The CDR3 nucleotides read TGTGCCAGCAGCCGGGACAGGGGAAAATACGAGCAGTACTTC. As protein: CASSRDRGKYEQYF.

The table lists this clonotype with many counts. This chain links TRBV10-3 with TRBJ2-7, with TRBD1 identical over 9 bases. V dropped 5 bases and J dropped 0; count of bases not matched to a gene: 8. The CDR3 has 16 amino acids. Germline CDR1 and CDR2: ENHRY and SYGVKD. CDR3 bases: TGTGCCATCAGTCCAATGGGGACAGGGAACTCCTACGAGCAGTACTTC. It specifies CAISPMGTGNSYEQYF.

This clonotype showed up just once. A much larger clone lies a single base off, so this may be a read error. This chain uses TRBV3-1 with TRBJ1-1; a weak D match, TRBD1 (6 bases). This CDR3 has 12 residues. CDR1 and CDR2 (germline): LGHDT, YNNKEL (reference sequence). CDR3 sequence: CASSQDGTSALF. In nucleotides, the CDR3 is TGTGCCAGCAGCCAGGATGGGACATCTGCTCTCTTT. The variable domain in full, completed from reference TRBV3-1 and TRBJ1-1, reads DTAVSQTPKYLVTQMGNDKSIKCEQNLGHDTMYWYKQDSKKFLKIMFSYNNKELIINETVPNRFSPKSPDKAHLNLHINSLELGDSAVYFCASSQDGTSALFGQGTRLTVV.

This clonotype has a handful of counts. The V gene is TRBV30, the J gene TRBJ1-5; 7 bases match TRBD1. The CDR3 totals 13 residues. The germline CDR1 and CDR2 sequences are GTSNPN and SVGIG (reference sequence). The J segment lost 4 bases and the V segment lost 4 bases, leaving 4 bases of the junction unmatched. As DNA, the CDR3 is TGTGCCTGGACGGGACAGCCAAATCAGCCCCAGCATTTT. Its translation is CAWTGQPNQPQHF.

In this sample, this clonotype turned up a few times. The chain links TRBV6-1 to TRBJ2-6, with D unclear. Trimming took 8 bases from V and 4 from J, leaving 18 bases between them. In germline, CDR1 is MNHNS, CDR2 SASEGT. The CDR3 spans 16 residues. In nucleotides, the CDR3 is TGTGCCAGCGCGTACGGCCGCCTCTCCGGGGCCAACGTCCTGACTTTC. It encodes CASAYGRLSGANVLTF.

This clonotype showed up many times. The CDR3 DNA reads as TGTGCCAGCAGTGAAGCGCTTTCGGGACAGGGTTACGAGCAGTACTTC. Its translation is CASSEALSGQGYEQYF. The genes are TRBV2 and TRBJ2-7; 9 bases are a match to TRBD1. CDR1 is SNHLY and CDR2 is FYNNEI in the germline V gene. The CDR3 totals 16 residues. V lost 0 bases to trimming and J lost 4 bases; unmatched junction nucleotides: 7.

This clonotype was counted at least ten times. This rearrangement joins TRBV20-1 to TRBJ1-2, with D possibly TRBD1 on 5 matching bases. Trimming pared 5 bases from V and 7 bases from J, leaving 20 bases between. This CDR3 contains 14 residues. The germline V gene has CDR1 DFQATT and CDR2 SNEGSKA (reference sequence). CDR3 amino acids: CSAGTGTGERGYTF. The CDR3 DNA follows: TGCAGTGCTGGAACCGGGACTGGAGAACGTGGCTACACCTTC.

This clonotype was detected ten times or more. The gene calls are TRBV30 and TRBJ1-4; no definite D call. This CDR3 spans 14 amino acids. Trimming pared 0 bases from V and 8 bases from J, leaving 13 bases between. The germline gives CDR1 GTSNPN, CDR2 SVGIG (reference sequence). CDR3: CAWSVGGEGEKLFF. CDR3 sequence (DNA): TGTGCCTGGAGTGTTGGCGGGGAGGGCGAAAAACTGTTTTTT.

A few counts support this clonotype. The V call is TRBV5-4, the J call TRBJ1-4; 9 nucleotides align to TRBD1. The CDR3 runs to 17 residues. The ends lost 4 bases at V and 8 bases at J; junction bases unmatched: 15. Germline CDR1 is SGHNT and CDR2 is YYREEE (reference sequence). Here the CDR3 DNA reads TGTGCCAGCAGCCCATCCACCAGGACAGGGGAGGGCGAAAAACTGTTTTTT. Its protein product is CASSPSTRTGEGEKLFF.